This passage covers 27 T cell receptor beta chains from one sample sequenced in a study of neoadjuvant anti-PD-1 for oral cavity cancer. Profiling relied on immunoSEQ multiplex PCR, and the TCRdb table lists in-frame clones only, not all of them. The data hold some 12,000 clones, with about 60% observed a single time. This material consisted of tumor tissue, taken before nivolumab (anti-PD-1) treatment. The receptors here all came from a person between 40 and 80 years old with oral cavity squamous cell carcinoma. The donor label of this sample is uncertain.

This chain links TRBV19 with TRBJ1-1; D not certain. Germline loops: CDR1 LNHDA, CDR2 SQIVND (reference sequence). This CDR3 comprises 12 residues. Between the trimmed V and J ends, which lost 1 base and 11 bases, there was a span of 11 bases. CDR3 bases: TGTGCCAGTAGTATAGCAAGGGATAACGCTTTCTTT. Protein: CASSIARDNAFF.

This chain uses TRBV28 with TRBJ1-2; possibly TRBD1 for D (6 bases). The V end was cut by 7 bases, the J end by 6 bases, with 12 bases between. Germline values: CDR1 MDHEN, CDR2 SYDVKM. The CDR3 length is 12 residues. In DNA, the CDR3 is TGTGCCAGCAAAACAGGGCCAAATGGCTACACCTTC. Amino acid sequence: CASKTGPNGYTF.

V gene TRBV28 combines with J gene TRBJ1-2, with TRBD1 identical over 7 bases. This CDR3 has 14 residues. After removal of 7 bases from V and 8 bases from J, the junction contained 13 bases not matched to a gene. From germline, CDR1 is MDHEN and CDR2 SYDVKM. The CDR3 bases are TGTGCCAGCATCGGGACAGATTTTTTGGGCGGCTACACCTTC. Its protein product is CASIGTDFLGGYTF.

This clone ranks as large. The rearrangement joins TRBV28 to TRBJ2-7; D unresolved. With 4 bases removed from V and 3 bases from J, the gap between germline ends came to 7 bases. The CDR3 consists of 12 residues. In germline, CDR1 is MDHEN, CDR2 SYDVKM. The CDR3 DNA reads TGTGCCAGCAGTTCGCACCTCTACGAGCAGTACTTC. This gives the protein CASSSHLYEQYF.

CDR3 DNA: TGTGCCAGCAGCCCTCCCACAGGAGGGGGATGGGGAAACATTCAGTACTTC. This sequence encodes CASSPPTGGGWGNIQYF. The chain couples TRBV2 to TRBJ2-4; tentatively, D is TRBD1 or TRBD2 (6 bases each). This CDR3 comprises 17 residues. Germline V lookup: CDR1 SNHLY, CDR2 FYNNEI. V dropped 6 bases and J dropped 6 bases, with 24 bases sitting between them.

The rearrangement uses TRBV2 and TRBJ1-2; D call uncertain. Germline V gives CDR1 SNHLY, CDR2 FYNNEI. The V gene lost 3 bases and the J gene lost 2 bases, with 10 bases spanning the gap. The CDR3 is 14 residues long. The CDR3 coding sequence is TGTGCCAGCAGTGAGCCTTTGAGGAACTATGGCTACACCTTC. This sequence encodes CASSEPLRNYGYTF.

The CDR3 region is CASSFSGKEQYF. CDR3 bases: TGTGCCAGCAGCTTTTCTGGTAAGGAGCAGTACTTC. V gene TRBV11-2 combines with J gene TRBJ2-7; D remains unclear. Per germline, CDR1 SGHAT and CDR2 FQNNGV. CDR3 size: 12 residues. Trimming pared 3 bases from V and 7 bases from J, leaving 10 bases between.

The chain recombines TRBV19 with TRBJ1-2; D unclear. V was pared by 1 base and J by 9 bases, with 9 bases between. CDR3 length: 12 residues. Germline CDR1 reads LNHDA; CDR2 reads SQIVND (reference sequence). The CDR3 loop reads CASSIVSGSYTF. CDR3 DNA sequence: TGTGCCAGTAGTATAGTATCTGGAAGCTACACCTTC.

This rearrangement joins TRBV7-8 to TRBJ2-7, with 7 bases that match TRBD1. This CDR3 has 12 amino acids. V gave up 3 bases and J gave up 7 bases; unmatched junction bases: 3. Germline CDR1 reads SGHVS; CDR2 reads FQNEAQ. The CDR3 DNA sequence: TGTGCCAGCAGCTTCGGGACAGCTGAGCAGTACTTC. Translating gives CASSFGTAEQYF.

The chain is built from TRBV6-1 and TRBJ2-7; the D gene is possibly TRBD1 (6 bases). This CDR3 contains 13 residues. Germline V gene sequence: CDR1 MNHNS, CDR2 SASEGT. Trimming stripped 1 base from V and 3 bases from J, with 7 bases between. CDR3 in amino acids: CASSEGTDYEQYF. The CDR3 nucleotides read TGTGCCAGCAGTGAAGGGACAGACTACGAGCAGTACTTC.

DNA of the CDR3: TGTGCCAGCAGTTCGACTAGCGGGGCCTACAATGAGCAGTTCTTC. Its translation: CASSSTSGAYNEQFF. V and J are TRBV7-6 and TRBJ2-1, with 11 bases matching TRBD2. The V and J ends lost 6 bases and 2 bases, in that order; junction bases with no gene match: 3. The CDR3 runs to 15 residues. Germline V gene data show CDR1 as SGHVS and CDR2 as FNYEAQ.

CDR3 in DNA: TGTGCCAGTAGTATTTGGCAGGACTCGGGCCAGACGCAGTATTTT. Encoded protein: CASSIWQDSGQTQYF. The rearrangement links TRBV19 to TRBJ2-3; D perhaps matches TRBD2 (5 bases). Trimming stripped 3 bases from V and 9 bases from J, with 19 bases between. Germline assignment: CDR1 LNHDA and CDR2 SQIVND (reference sequence). The CDR3 spans 15 residues.

CDR3 sequence reads: CASSSLRQNYNSPLHF. The CDR3 bases are TGTGCCAGCAGTTCCCTTCGACAGAATTATAATTCACCCCTCCACTTT. The J gene is TRBJ1-6, the V gene TRBV27, with D possibly matching TRBD1 (5 bases). V dropped 4 bases and J dropped 4 bases, with 14 bases sitting between them. Germline loops: CDR1 MNHEY, CDR2 SMNVEV (reference sequence). This CDR3 region has 16 residues.

V gene TRBV6-5 combines with J gene TRBJ1-6, with D perhaps matching TRBD1 (5 bases). The CDR3 runs 13 residues. V was clipped by 8 bases and J by 6 bases, with 11 bases between them. Germline V lookup: CDR1 MNHEY, CDR2 SVGAGI. Here the CDR3 DNA reads TGTGCCAGCCTGGGGGACGGTAATTCACCCCTCCACTTT. It is translated as CASLGDGNSPLHF.

The chain joins TRBV5-6 to TRBJ1-1, with TRBD1 identical over 7 bases. The CDR3 totals 17 residues. CDR1 SGHDT and CDR2 YYEEEE come from the germline V gene. V gave up 0 bases and J gave up 0 bases; unmatched junction bases: 8. Here the CDR3 DNA reads TGTGCCAGCAGCTTGGAGGGACAGCCGTACTTGAACACTGAAGCTTTCTTT. Translated: CASSLEGQPYLNTEAFF.

The sample holds a few counts of this clone. The chain recombines TRBV4-2 with TRBJ1-2; TRBD1 might be the D (5 bases). Germline CDR1 LGHNA, CDR2 YNFKEQ. This CDR3 is built from 13 residues. With 0 bases removed from V and 8 bases from J, the gap between germline ends came to 10 bases. CDR3 DNA sequence: TGTGCCAGCAGCCAAGATCCCGAGGGGGGCTACACCTTC. Translated: CASSQDPEGGYTF.

The chain carries TRBV6-5 and TRBJ2-2; 11 nucleotides agree with TRBD2. V dropped 5 bases and J dropped 5; count of bases not matched to a gene: 4. Looked up from germline, CDR1 is MNHEY and CDR2 is SVGAGI. The CDR3 totals 15 residues. CDR3 protein: CASSRLAGRTGELFF. The CDR3 DNA is TGTGCCAGCAGTAGACTAGCGGGGAGGACCGGGGAGCTGTTTTTT.

V gene TRBV10-1 combines with J gene TRBJ2-1, with 8 bases lining up with TRBD2. In germline, CDR1 is WNHNN, CDR2 SYGVQD (reference sequence). The CDR3 length is 14 residues. Trimming took 6 bases from V and 7 from J; bases not matched to a gene: 8. CDR3 DNA: TGCGCCAGCAGCTTGAACGGGGGGGGTAATGAGCAGTTCTTC. It yields the protein CASSLNGGGNEQFF.

The chain employs TRBV6-1 and TRBJ1-2; D possibly corresponds to TRBD1 (5 bases). Germline V gene sequence: CDR1 MNHNS, CDR2 SASEGT. The CDR3 sequence is 15 residues long. Trimming cost V 5 bases and J 4 bases, with 17 bases left between them. The CDR3 spells CASSQRGDSFYGYTF. CDR3 coding DNA: TGTGCCAGCAGTCAAAGAGGGGACTCTTTCTATGGCTACACCTTC.

The V call is TRBV7-2, the J call TRBJ2-7; no firm D call. In germline, CDR1 is SGHTA, CDR2 FQGNSA. The CDR3 has 13 residues. The V gene lost 3 bases and the J gene lost 2 bases, with 8 bases spanning the gap. The CDR3 nucleotides read TGTGCCAGCAGCTTCGGTCGCCCCTACGAGCAGTACTTC. Amino acid sequence: CASSFGRPYEQYF.

The chain links TRBV5-6 to TRBJ2-5; tentatively, D is TRBD2 (7 bases). V shed 2 bases and J shed 2 bases, with 22 bases lying between them. Germline CDR1 and CDR2: SGHDT and YYEEEE. The CDR3 length is 18 residues. The CDR3 loop is CASSFWLTGGRSQETQYF. Here the CDR3 DNA reads TGTGCCAGCAGCTTCTGGTTAACGGGGGGCCGGAGTCAAGAGACCCAGTACTTC.

The chain recombines TRBV2 with TRBJ2-3; D may be TRBD2 (6 bases). Germline CDR1 is SNHLY and CDR2 is FYNNEI. The V end lost 10 bases, the J end lost 2 bases, and 19 bases lay between the germline ends. The CDR3 runs to 15 residues. CDR3 sequence reads: CATSLTAGPTDTQYF. In DNA form, the CDR3 reads TGTGCCACCAGCCTAACTGCGGGGCCCACAGATACGCAGTATTTT.

V usage is TRBV10-3 and J usage is TRBJ1-6; the D gene is possibly TRBD1 (6 bases). In germline, CDR1 is ENHRY, CDR2 SYGVKD. The CDR3 extends over 14 amino acids. V lost 3 bases and J lost 5, with 8 bases in between. The CDR3 loop is CAISETGNNSPLHF. The CDR3 nucleotides read TGTGCCATCAGTGAAACAGGGAATAATTCACCCCTCCACTTT.

The chain is built from TRBV5-4 and TRBJ2-7; TRBD2 matches 7 bases. This CDR3 contains 14 residues. V was pared by 4 bases and J by 5 bases, with 9 bases of the junction left unmatched. From germline, CDR1 is SGHNT and CDR2 YYREEE (reference sequence). CDR3 coding DNA: TGTGCCAGCAGCCCCGGACTGGGGGGGAACGAGCAGTACTTC. Translated, it gives CASSPGLGGNEQYF.

The J gene is TRBJ1-4, the V gene TRBV6-4, with D unclear. The CDR3 sequence is 17 residues long. CDR1 and CDR2 from the germline V gene are MRHNA and SNTAGT. Trimming removed 4 bases from V and 3 bases from J, with 18 bases in between. The CDR3: CASSVSRTGPPNEKLFF. Here the CDR3 DNA reads TGTGCCAGCAGTGTCAGCCGGACCGGTCCGCCTAATGAAAAACTGTTTTTT.

This clone was seen more than once but under ten times. The gene calls are TRBV19 and TRBJ2-3, with 7 bases lining up with TRBD2. After removal of 11 bases from V and 0 bases from J, the junction contained 11 bases not matched to a gene. Germline CDR1 LNHDA, CDR2 SQIVND (reference sequence). CDR3 length: 15 residues. The DNA of the CDR3 is TGTGCCGTTACAGCGGGGCCGACTAGCACAGATACGCAGTATTTT. It specifies CAVTAGPTSTDTQYF.

In this sample, this clone turned up a few times. The V and J genes are TRBV11-3 and TRBJ2-1; 8 nucleotides match TRBD2. The CDR3 runs 15 residues. V dropped 1 base and J dropped 6; count of bases not matched to a gene: 5. Germline CDR1 SGHNT, CDR2 YENEEA. The CDR3 coding sequence is TGTGCCAGCAGCTTAGTGGGGGGGACTAGCAATGAGCAGTTCTTC. Residues: CASSLVGGTSNEQFF. The full variable domain, with the rest looked up from reference TRBV11-3 and TRBJ2-1, is EAGVVQSPRYKIIEKKQPVAFWCNPISGHNTLYWYLQNLGQGPELLIRYENEEAVDDSQLPKDRFSAERLKGVDSTLKIQPAELGDSAVYLCASSLVGGTSNEQFFGPGTRLTVL.